The subject of this entry is one T cell receptor beta chain. This sample is part of a study of blood T cell repertoires in COVID-19. Authors' processing steps: Amplification with reference gene primers provided the estimates of nucleated cell counts. Measured with immunoSEQ multiplex PCR; TCRdb has only the in-frame clones, and not every one. V and J calls and clone size come straight from that table; D and trimming were deduced from the DNA. This table has roughly 52,000 clones, 85% to 90% appearing once. The trim removed 0 bases at V and 5 bases at J, leaving 5 bases unmatched. This CDR3 contains 15 residues. The V gene's germline CDR1 is SGDLS and CDR2 YYNGEE.

The rearrangement joins TRBV9 to TRBJ2-5; 9 bases map to TRBD2. Sequenced: peripheral blood. This clonotype was sampled from a man in his sixties with active COVID-19. The CDR3 spells CASSVVAGGLETQYF. The CDR3 DNA reads as TGTGCCAGCAGCGTAGTGGCGGGAGGGCTGGAGACCCAGTACTTC.